These T cell receptor beta chains were read from a single sample in a study of stem cell transplantation in POMP-related autoinflammatory disease. TCRdb's copy holds only in-frame clones and misses some; the assay was immunoSEQ multiplex PCR. The sample carries some 70,000 clones, roughly 91% recorded once. The specimen was CD4+ T cells from PBMCs, collected after stem cell transplantation. The receptors here all came from a human patient with POMP-related autoinflammation and immune dysregulation (PRAID). Among the T cells, some may be from the graft donor. CDR3s include the opening cysteine and the closing phenylalanine or tryptophan. The order of the fields is J gene, V gene, D gene, clone size, CDR3 protein, CDR3 DNA. D genes are given only for firm matches. Rows may omit the clone size; those that give it use once, few, many or a size class.

>TRBJ1-5|TRBV4-1|-|-
CASSPLKSQTNNQPQHF
TGCGCCAGCAGCCCCCTAAAGTCGCAGACAAACAATCAGCCCCAGCATTTT
>TRBJ2-3|TRBV28|TRBD2|once
CASSFTSVDTQYF
TGTGCCAGCAGTTTCACTAGCGTAGATACGCAGTATTTT
>TRBJ2-1|TRBV28|-|-
CASRTLASSSYNEQFF
TGTGCCAGCAGAACCCTAGCATCTAGCTCCTACAATGAGCAGTTCTTC
>TRBJ2-5|TRBV29-1|-|-
CSVEGLGQETQYF
TGCAGCGTCGAGGGGTTGGGGCAAGAGACCCAGTACTTC
>TRBJ1-1|TRBV7-2|-|-
CASSFPQGEAFF
TGTGCCAGCAGCTTCCCTCAGGGTGAAGCTTTCTTT
>TRBJ1-1|TRBV5-4|-|-
CASSLARGNTEAFF
TGTGCCAGCAGCTTGGCGAGGGGGAACACTGAAGCTTTCTTT
>TRBJ2-3|TRBV25-1|TRBD2|-
CASSDLAGTDTDTQYF
TGTGCCAGCAGTGATTTAGCGGGGACCGACACAGATACGCAGTATTTT
>TRBJ2-3|TRBV2|TRBD2|-
CASSSRTSGGYDTQYF
TGTGCCAGCAGTTCCCGGACTAGCGGGGGGTACGATACGCAGTATTTT
>TRBJ1-5|TRBV29-1|-|once
CSVSVGSNQPQHF
TGCAGCGTCTCCGTGGGTAGCAATCAGCCCCAGCATTTT
>TRBJ1-6|TRBV27|-|-
CASSLRSPLSSYNSPLHF
TGTGCCAGCAGTCTTCGATCTCCTCTAAGCTCCTATAATTCACCCCTCCACTTT
>TRBJ2-2|TRBV19|TRBD2|-
CASSRGLAGTGELFF
TGTGCCAGTAGTAGGGGACTAGCGGGCACCGGGGAGCTGTTTTTT
>TRBJ2-2|TRBV7-9|TRBD1|-
CASSSGTGDNTGELFF
TGTGCCAGCAGCTCTGGGACAGGGGATAACACCGGGGAGCTGTTTTTT
>TRBJ2-1|TRBV5-1|TRBD2|-
CASSLEGTSSINEQFF
TGCGCCAGCAGCTTGGAAGGGACTAGCTCCATCAATGAGCAGTTCTTC
>TRBJ2-7|TRBV7-2|TRBD2|-
CASSRTSSLSYEQYF
TGTGCCAGCAGCCGGACTAGCTCTCTCTCCTACGAGCAGTACTTC
>TRBJ1-5|TRBV28|-|-
CASSSRLGQPQHF
TGTGCCAGCAGTTCCCGTTTAGGTCAGCCCCAGCATTTT
>TRBJ1-6|TRBV20-1|-|-
CSASSGRQGNNSPLHF
TGCAGTGCTAGTAGTGGCCGTCAGGGAAATAATTCACCCCTCCACTTT
>TRBJ2-1|TRBV7-7|TRBD2|-
CASSPFASGGPYNEQFF
TGTGCCAGCAGTCCCTTTGCCTCGGGGGGGCCCTACAATGAGCAGTTCTTC
>TRBJ2-5|TRBV3-1/TRBV3-2|-|-
CAIGHGLQETQYF
TGTGCCATCGGACATGGGCTCCAAGAGACCCAGTACTTC
>TRBJ2-3|TRBV29-1|-|-
CSVAWGIGDTQYF
TGCAGCGTTGCTTGGGGGATCGGAGATACGCAGTATTTT
>TRBJ1-1|TRBV6-1|TRBD1|-
CASSEGDRGWGTEAFF
TGTGCCAGCAGTGAAGGGGACAGGGGTTGGGGCACTGAAGCTTTCTTT
>TRBJ1-2|TRBV5-1|TRBD1|-
CASSLDPGTGVNYGYTF
TGCGCCAGCAGCTTGGACCCGGGGACAGGGGTTAACTATGGCTACACCTTC
>TRBJ2-3|TRBV28|TRBD2|-
CASTLPGLQTDTQYF
TGTGCCAGCACCCTCCCGGGACTACAAACAGATACGCAGTATTTT
>TRBJ1-6|TRBV28|-|-
CASSLRGGSYNSPLHF
TGTGCCAGCAGTCTACGTGGGGGCTCCTATAATTCACCCCTCCACTTT
>TRBJ1-1|TRBV9|-|-
CASSRVWNTEAFF
TGTGCCAGCAGCAGGGTATGGAACACTGAAGCTTTCTTT
>TRBJ1-2|TRBV20-1|-|-
CSAPKHGGYTF
TGCAGTGCTCCAAAACATGGTGGCTACACCTTC
>TRBJ1-1|TRBV12-3/TRBV12-4|-|-
CASSFGGPTEAFF
TGTGCCAGCAGTTTTGGGGGACCAACTGAAGCTTTCTTT
>TRBJ2-5|TRBV11-1|TRBD1|-
CASSLGQGAGETQYF
TGTGCCAGCAGCTTAGGACAGGGGGCTGGAGAGACCCAGTACTTC
>TRBJ2-1|TRBV5-1|TRBD2|-
CASSRSGGPHNEQFF
TGCGCCAGCAGCCGCAGCGGGGGACCCCACAATGAGCAGTTCTTC
>TRBJ1-6|TRBV7-9|-|-
CASSLSRDSPLHF
TGTGCCAGCAGCTTGTCCAGGGATTCACCCCTCCACTTT
>TRBJ1-2|TRBV5-1|-|-
CASSRTNRYGYTF
TGCGCCAGCAGCCGGACCAACCGTTATGGCTACACCTTC
>TRBJ2-5|TRBV19|TRBD1|-
CASSYTGGTGTQYF
TGTGCCAGTAGCTACACAGGGGGCACGGGGACCCAGTACTTC
>TRBJ1-4|TRBV5-1|-|-
CASSPGRATNEKLFF
TGCGCCAGCAGCCCTGGCCGGGCTACTAATGAAAAACTGTTTTTT
>TRBJ2-3|TRBV5-6|TRBD2|-
CASSYAGGPTDTQYF
TGTGCCAGCAGCTACGCGGGAGGGCCGACAGATACGCAGTATTTT
>TRBJ1-4|TRBV7-9|TRBD1|-
CASSSWTGGREEKLFF
TGTGCCAGCAGCTCTTGGACAGGGGGCCGGGAGGAAAAACTGTTTTTT
>TRBJ2-7|TRBV6-2/TRBV6-3|-|-
CASSSSGVQDEQYF
TGTGCCAGCAGTTCATCGGGGGTCCAGGACGAGCAGTACTTC
>TRBJ2-3|TRBV6-2/TRBV6-3|-|-
CASSYTGTGDTQYF
TGTGCCAGCAGTTATACGGGGACCGGGGATACGCAGTATTTT
>TRBJ1-4|TRBV6-1|-|-
CASSARVAAATNEKLFF
TGTGCCAGCAGTGCACGGGTGGCAGCTGCAACTAATGAAAAACTGTTTTTT
>TRBJ1-2|TRBV6-6|-|-
CASSYDRDLKGYTF
TGTGCCAGCAGTTACGATCGAGACCTGAAGGGCTACACCTTC
>TRBJ2-7|TRBV5-1|TRBD2|-
CASREGMGYEQYF
TGCGCCAGTCGGGAGGGAATGGGCTACGAGCAGTACTTC
>TRBJ2-3|TRBV10-2|-|-
CASSERADTQYF
TGCGCCAGCAGTGAAAGGGCAGATACGCAGTATTTT
>TRBJ2-1|TRBV2|-|-
CASGSFDYPHYNEQFF
TGTGCCAGCGGCAGCTTCGACTATCCCCATTACAATGAGCAGTTCTTC
>TRBJ1-3|TRBV11-2|-|-
CASSLVRGNTRNTIYF
TGTGCCAGCAGCTTAGTACGGGGAAACACAAGAAACACCATATATTTT
>TRBJ1-1|TRBV6-5|-|once
CASSYSPDIAAFF
TGTGCCAGCAGTTACTCCCCGGACATTGCGGCTTTCTTT